Below, 18 T cell receptor beta chains from the same sample are listed, as sequenced in a study of cytomegalovirus exposure and HLA in healthy donors. PCR amplification relied on 60 Vbeta primers (plus 13 Jbeta primers). The data were produced by immunoSEQ multiplex PCR, yet TCRdb's version contains in-frame clones alone and is incomplete. The sample lists 150,000 to 200,000 clones, 70% to 90% occurring once. Source material: PBMCs. Receptor source: a man between 18 and 29 years old in good health and CMV-seropositive.

The V call is TRBV4-1, the J call TRBJ2-7, with 8 bases that match TRBD2. This CDR3 has 16 residues. After removal of 0 bases from V and 1 base from J, the junction contained 5 bases not matched to a gene. Germline CDR1 and CDR2: MGHRA and YSYEKL. DNA for the CDR3: TGCGCCAGCAGCCAAGACTTGACTAGCGATTCCTACGAGCAGTACTTC. It codes for CASSQDLTSDSYEQYF.

The chain has TRBV5-1 and TRBJ2-7; weak D call: TRBD2 (5 bases). V lost 5 bases to trimming and J lost 5 bases, with 14 bases between them. From germline, CDR1 is SGHRS and CDR2 YFSETQ. This CDR3 has 13 amino acids. CDR3 loop: CASRILATHEQYF. The CDR3, as DNA: TGCGCCAGCAGGATCCTAGCCACCCACGAGCAGTACTTC. The variable domain in full, completed from reference TRBV5-1 and TRBJ2-7, reads KAGVTQTPRYLIKTRGQQVTLSCSPISGHRSVSWYQQTPGQGLQFLFEYFSETQRNKGNFPGRFSGRQFSNSRSEMNVSTLELGDSALYLCASRILATHEQYFGPGTRLTVT.

The chain uses TRBV4-3 and TRBJ2-7, with 9 bases aligning to TRBD1. With V trimmed by 0 bases and J by 2 bases, 2 bases remained unmatched. The germline V gene has CDR1 LGHNA and CDR2 YSLEER. The CDR3 consists of 15 residues. CDR3 coding DNA: TGCGCCAGCAGCCAAGAAGGGACAGGGACCTACGAGCAGTACTTC. Residues: CASSQEGTGTYEQYF.

The chain has TRBV5-6 and TRBJ1-1; D is undetermined. Trimming left V 4 bases short and J 2 bases short, with 18 bases between. This CDR3 is built from 16 residues. Germline CDR1 is SGHDT and CDR2 is YYEEEE. Here the CDR3 reads CASSPEISLVNTEAFF. Here the CDR3 DNA reads TGTGCCAGCAGCCCGGAGATATCTTTAGTAAACACTGAAGCTTTCTTT.

J is TRBJ2-1 and V is TRBV4-3, with 11 bases fitting TRBD2. Trimming at V came to 0 bases and at J to 7 bases, leaving 11 bases not matched to a gene. The CDR3 is made up of 18 amino acids. Germline V gene sequence: CDR1 LGHNA, CDR2 YSLEER. For the CDR3, the DNA is TGCGCCAGCAGCCAAGACCCCCTTAGTAGCGGGGGGGCGAATGAGCAGTTCTTC. This codes for CASSQDPLSSGGANEQFF.

There are a few counts of this clone. The chain links TRBV29-1 to TRBJ2-3; D is ambiguous. The V gene lost 1 base and the J gene lost 2 bases, with 16 bases spanning the gap. The CDR3 is made up of 16 amino acids. From germline, CDR1 is SQVTM and CDR2 ANQGSEA. CDR3 loop: CSVEVIVYGDTDTQYF. The CDR3 region has the DNA TGCAGCGTTGAAGTTATAGTTTATGGAGACACAGATACGCAGTATTTT.

The rearrangement uses TRBV4-3 and TRBJ2-5, with D hard to call. The CDR3 sequence is 13 residues long. Between the trimmed V and J ends, which lost 0 bases and 6 bases, there was a span of 8 bases. Looked up from germline, CDR1 is LGHNA and CDR2 is YSLEER. Written as DNA, the CDR3 is TGCGCCAGCAGCCAAGATCCCCTCCAGACCCAGTACTTC. Its protein product is CASSQDPLQTQYF.

The chain couples TRBV7-2 to TRBJ1-4; 9 bases line up with TRBD1. This CDR3 is built from 13 residues. Germline-derived CDR1 and CDR2 are SGHTA and FQGNSA. J lost 8 bases, V lost 4 bases, and 2 bases had no gene match. The chain's CDR3 is CASSYDRGEKLFF. CDR3 sequence (DNA): TGTGCCAGCAGCTACGACAGGGGGGAAAAACTGTTTTTT.

The V and J genes are TRBV7-2 and TRBJ2-2, with TRBD1 as a possible D gene (6 bases). The CDR3 is 15 amino acids. Per germline, CDR1 SGHTA and CDR2 FQGNSA. Trimming left V 5 bases short and J 6 bases short, with 16 bases between. CDR3 sequence reads: CASSESVPGAGELFF. CDR3 sequence (DNA): TGTGCCAGCAGCGAATCCGTTCCAGGGGCCGGGGAGCTGTTTTTT. Variable domain in full (rest from reference TRBV7-2 and TRBJ2-2): GAGVSQSPSNKVTEKGKDVELRCDPISGHTALYWYRQSLGQGLEFLIYFQGNSAPDKSGLPSDRFSAERTGGSVSTLTIQRTQQEDSAVYLCASSESVPGAGELFFGEGSRLTVL.

This clone was picked up one time. The chain employs TRBV30 and TRBJ2-7, with D possibly matching TRBD1 (6 bases). V was pared by 5 bases and J by 7 bases, with 18 bases between. The CDR3 spans 13 residues. The germline V gene has CDR1 GTSNPN and CDR2 SVGIG (reference sequence). CDR3 bases: TGTGCCTGGCGTGGGGTGGGGGCGGGTGAGCAGTACTTC. Its translation: CAWRGVGAGEQYF.

The chain carries TRBV7-8 and TRBJ2-1; perhaps TRBD2 as D (6 bases). The length of the CDR3 is 16 residues. Germline V gives CDR1 SGHVS, CDR2 FQNEAQ. V lost 2 bases, J lost 1 base, and 12 bases lay in between. CDR3: CASSLSVAASYNEQFF. For the CDR3, the DNA is TGTGCCAGCAGCTTATCCGTAGCGGCATCCTACAATGAGCAGTTCTTC.

The chain links TRBV7-3 to TRBJ2-5, with 7 positions matching TRBD2. The CDR3 covers 16 residues. CDR1 is SGHTA and CDR2 is FQGTGA in the germline V gene. The trim removed 1 base at V and 4 bases at J, leaving 9 bases unmatched. CDR3 amino acids: CASSLNPPGGGETQYF. The CDR3 nucleotides read TGTGCCAGCAGCTTAAATCCCCCGGGGGGTGGAGAGACCCAGTACTTC.

This clone showed up just once. The rearrangement uses TRBV27 and TRBJ1-5; a possible D gene is TRBD1 (5 bases). The CDR3 loop spans 16 amino acids. CDR1 is MNHEY, CDR2 SMNVEV, per germline (reference sequence). Trimming stripped 2 bases from V and 0 bases from J, with 11 bases between. In nucleotides, the CDR3 is TGTGCCAGCAGTTTAGGGGGAGGTTATAGCAATCAGCCCCAGCATTTT. Amino acids: CASSLGGGYSNQPQHF.

The rearrangement links TRBV25-1 to TRBJ2-7; 9 bases are shared with TRBD1. This CDR3 is built from 14 residues. Germline trimming cut 2 bases from V and 5 bases from J; bases unmatched to any gene: 4. The germline gives CDR1 MGHDK, CDR2 SYGVNS. The CDR3 DNA follows: TGTGCCAGCAGTGAAAGACAGGGGGTCGACGAGCAGTACTTC. Its protein product is CASSERQGVDEQYF.

The sample holds one count of this clone. The chain links TRBV10-3 to TRBJ1-3; 9 bases line up with TRBD1. This CDR3 is 13 amino acids long. V shed 4 bases and J 12 bases; nucleotides not matched to a gene: 7. From germline, CDR1 is ENHRY and CDR2 SYGVKD. This CDR3 is CAISGGTGSSIYF. The CDR3, as DNA: TGTGCCATCAGTGGCGGGACAGGGTCTAGCATATATTTT.

The chain employs TRBV6-1 and TRBJ1-1; 7 nucleotides align to TRBD1. CDR3 size: 15 residues. CDR1 and CDR2 (germline): MNHNS, SASEGT. J lost 1 base, V lost 4 bases, and 6 bases had no gene match. The CDR3 bases are TGTGCCAGCAGTGGACCCGGGACAGCGAACACTGAAGCTTTCTTT. Its protein is CASSGPGTANTEAFF.

The chain couples TRBV6-1 to TRBJ2-7, with a tentative D call TRBD1 (5 bases). Germline CDR1 and CDR2: MNHNS and SASEGT. This CDR3 has 15 residues. V gave up 0 bases and J gave up 0 bases, with 9 bases separating them. Here the CDR3 DNA reads TGTGCCAGCAGTGAAGCAGGGGAACCCTCCTACGAGCAGTACTTC. Amino acids: CASSEAGEPSYEQYF.

The CDR3, as DNA: TGTGCCAGCAGCTTAGATTGGAGGGACAGAGATCGCCTAACGCAGTATTTT. Protein sequence: CASSLDWRDRDRLTQYF. The V gene is TRBV7-8, the J gene TRBJ2-3; possibly TRBD1 for D (7 bases). CDR1 and CDR2 from the germline V gene are SGHVS and FQNEAQ. Trimming cost V 1 base and J 9 bases, with 23 bases left between them. CDR3 length equals 17 residues.